This is a list of T cell receptor beta chains from one sample in a study of cytomegalovirus exposure and HLA in healthy donors. Sequencing used immunoSEQ multiplex PCR; TCRdb keeps in-frame clones, though not all of them. The sample lists approximately 150,000 clones, over 70% occurring once. The specimen was PBMCs. The receptors derive from a male donor in good health and CMV-seronegative. Each CDR3 is given with its conserved first and last residue. Fields, in order: V gene, D gene, J gene, clone size, CDR3 protein, CDR3 DNA. D genes are given only for firm matches. Rows give clone size only sometimes, using once, few, many, or a class for an expanded clone.

TRBV25-1,TRBD2,TRBJ2-1,-,CASSGSGRASRSSYEQFF,TGTGCCAGCAGTGGCAGCGGGAGGGCCAGTCGGTCTTCTTATGAGCAGTTCTTC
TRBV2,-,TRBJ2-5,once,CASKREAWGETQYF,TGTGCCAGCAAGAGGGAGGCCTGGGGGGAGACCCAGTACTTC
TRBV28,-,TRBJ1-2,once,CATETPLSGVHGYTF,TGCGCCACCGAAACGCCGCTATCAGGGGTACATGGCTACACCTTC
TRBV10-3,TRBD1,TRBJ1-6,-,CAISDNQRDRGSPLHF,TGTGCCATCAGCGACAACCAACGGGACAGGGGTTCACCCCTCCACTTT
TRBV7-2,TRBD2,TRBJ2-5,few,CASSFWMLAGGLEETQYF,TGTGCCAGCAGCTTTTGGATGCTAGCGGGGGGGTTAGAAGAGACCCAGTACTTC
TRBV5-4,TRBD2,TRBJ2-7,-,CASSLSGSGSYEQYF,TGTGCCAGCAGCCTTAGCGGGAGTGGCTCCTACGAGCAGTACTTC
TRBV5-4,TRBD2,TRBJ2-7,-,CASSLRTSGIYEQYF,TGTGCCAGCAGCTTGAGAACTAGCGGGATCTACGAGCAGTACTTC
TRBV5-1,TRBD1,TRBJ1-1,-,CASSLQGAGVETEAFF,TGCGCCAGCAGCTTGCAGGGGGCGGGTGTGGAAACTGAAGCTTTCTTT
TRBV28,-,TRBJ1-1,-,CASSSPGFAEAFF,TGTGCCAGCAGTTCACCAGGGTTCGCTGAAGCTTTCTTT
TRBV9,TRBD1,TRBJ2-1,-,CASSLDRGEQFF,TGTGCCAGCAGCCTCGACAGGGGTGAGCAGTTCTTC
TRBV29-1,TRBD2,TRBJ2-1,-,CSVGWGASGTYNEQFF,TGCAGCGTTGGCTGGGGGGCTAGCGGGACCTACAATGAGCAGTTCTTC
TRBV19,TRBD2,TRBJ2-6,-,CASRGWGGSGANVLTF,TGTGCCAGTAGAGGTTGGGGGGGGTCTGGGGCCAACGTCCTGACTTTC
TRBV7-9,TRBD1,TRBJ2-5,-,CASSFFRDSNQETQYF,TGTGCCAGCAGCTTCTTTCGGGACAGCAACCAAGAGACCCAGTACTTC
TRBV28,-,TRBJ2-7,few,CASSPPGVAAGYF,TGTGCCAGCAGTCCTCCCGGAGTAGCGGCGGGGTACTTC
TRBV2,TRBD1,TRBJ1-4,-,CASIRQGPFVEKLFF,TGTGCCAGCATCCGACAGGGACCTTTTGTTGAAAAACTGTTTTTT
TRBV12-2,-,TRBJ2-7,-,CASRLVVEGERLPSSYEQYF,TGTGCAAGTCGCTTAGTGGTCGAGGGGGAGAGACTCCCGAGCTCCTACGAGCAGTACTTC